This T cell receptor beta chain was profiled in a study of T cells in Graves' hyperthyroidism and ophthalmopathy. Study conclusions and caveats: Classification by a 13 V-J model distinguished ophthalmopathy from stable hyperthyroidism.

Individuals with ophthalmopathy presented a Clinical Activity Score of at least 3, a NOSPECS grade of at least 4 and a duration under 3 months. From approximately 9.3 ml of fresh peripheral blood, PBMCs were isolated. The CDR3 regions of TCR beta were amplified from RNA transcripts. During a first-round RT-PCR of the TCR CDR3, the HTBI primer set was used. One entry per CDR3 protein results from TCRdb running MiXCR on the multiplex PCR reads. The sample has fewer than 450,000 distinct CDR3 sequences, around 15% seen once. This clonotype has a count of ten or more. Its antigen is not identified. V lost 8 bases, J lost 4 bases, and 16 bases stayed unmatched. This CDR3 has 15 amino acids. The germline CDR1 and CDR2 sequences are DFQATT and SNEGSKA (reference sequence).

This TCR came from a woman aged 55-69 years with Graves' ophthalmopathy. Source material: blood. The chain combines TRBV20-1 with TRBJ1-2, with 7 nucleotides matching TRBD1. The CDR3, as DNA: TGCAGTCCGCCTGGGGTCGGCGGGACAGCCTATGGCTACACCTTC. It translates to CSPPGVGGTAYGYTF.